The 32 T cell receptor beta chains in this list originate from one sample, sequenced in a study of shared clonotypes between healthy human individuals. Generated by immunoSEQ multiplex PCR, the TCRdb table keeps only in-frame clones and is missing some. The sample lists hundreds of thousands of clones; around 75% were seen once. Source material: PBMCs. These receptors were collected from a woman between 35 and 50 years old in good health. Some clones in this sample may be carry-over from other donors' samples.

The J gene is TRBJ2-7, the V gene TRBV18; D remains unclear. This CDR3 is 15 amino acids long. Deletions cut 0 bases from V and 2 bases from J, with 11 bases between. Germline CDR1 is KGHSH and CDR2 is LQKENI. Here the CDR3 reads CASSPPVLGTYEQYF. The CDR3 region has the DNA TGTGCCAGCTCACCACCGGTACTCGGTACCTACGAGCAGTACTTC.

This clone came up once. The V gene is TRBV11-3, the J gene TRBJ2-1; TRBD2 aligns across 9 bases. The CDR3 covers 15 residues. V was clipped by 4 bases and J by 2 bases; unmatched bases: 3. Germline loops: CDR1 SGHNT, CDR2 YENEEA. CDR3 loop: CASSSAGGTYNEQFF. CDR3 coding DNA: TGTGCCAGCAGCTCCGCGGGGGGGACCTACAATGAGCAGTTCTTC. The full variable domain, with the rest looked up from reference TRBV11-3 and TRBJ2-1, is EAGVVQSPRYKIIEKKQPVAFWCNPISGHNTLYWYLQNLGQGPELLIRYENEEAVDDSQLPKDRFSAERLKGVDSTLKIQPAELGDSAVYLCASSSAGGTYNEQFFGPGTRLTVL.

This chain connects TRBV7-2 to TRBJ2-7; 9 bases are shared with TRBD2. This CDR3 has 15 residues. V shed 5 bases, J shed 2 bases, and the junction held 7 bases outside the gene matches. CDR1 SGHTA and CDR2 FQGNSA come from the germline V gene. CDR3 nucleotides: TGTGCCAGCAGCCCAGGACTAGCGATAGCCTACGAGCAGTACTTC. It is translated as CASSPGLAIAYEQYF.

This rearrangement joins TRBV7-8 to TRBJ1-2; 7 bases agree with TRBD1. J lost 3 bases, V lost 4 bases, and 11 bases had no gene match. The germline gives CDR1 SGHVS, CDR2 FQNEAQ. This CDR3 is built from 16 residues. The CDR3 DNA follows: TGTGCCAGCAGCTCCCCCGGTGTAGGGGGCGACTATGGCTACACCTTC. Translation gives CASSSPGVGGDYGYTF.

This chain links TRBV5-1 with TRBJ2-1; D may be TRBD1 or TRBD2 (5 bases each). Germline assignment: CDR1 SGHRS and CDR2 YFSETQ. This CDR3 contains 19 residues. The ends were cut back, 3 bases at V and 0 bases at J, with 22 bases in the middle. CDR3 DNA: TGCGCCAGCAGCTCCAGACCCCTCCAGGGAGAAAACTCCTACAATGAGCAGTTCTTC. Translation: CASSSRPLQGENSYNEQFF.

The V gene is TRBV5-1, the J gene TRBJ2-3; D tentatively fits TRBD1 or TRBD2 (5 bases each). Germline V CDR1 and CDR2: SGHRS, YFSETQ. CDR3 length equals 14 residues. With 0 bases removed from V and 5 bases from J, the gap between germline ends came to 10 bases. The CDR3 region has the DNA TGCGCCAGCAGCTTGGGGGGGAGTCGAGATACGCAGTATTTT. Protein product: CASSLGGSRDTQYF.

This clone has at least ten counts. This sequence joins TRBV28 and TRBJ1-2, with D possibly being TRBD1 (5 bases). V was cut by 8 bases and J by 8 bases, with 24 bases left in between. The CDR3 runs to 15 residues. Germline assignment: CDR1 MDHEN and CDR2 SYDVKM. CDR3 sequence (DNA): TGTGCCAGCCTCGATTTCCCCGGGACGAGAAAAGGCTACACCTTC. It translates to CASLDFPGTRKGYTF.

This clone was found a few times. V usage is TRBV7-3 and J usage is TRBJ2-2, with 13 positions matching TRBD2. The CDR3 loop spans 16 amino acids. Trimming removed 5 bases from V and 4 bases from J; junction bases left unmatched: 4. The germline CDR1 and CDR2 sequences are SGHTA and FQGTGA. The CDR3 nucleotides are TGTGCCAGCAGCCGAGGACTAGCGGGAGCCACCGGGGAGCTGTTTTTT. The encoded protein is CASSRGLAGATGELFF.

The chain is built from TRBV6-1 and TRBJ2-1; 14 bases map to TRBD2. The V gene's germline CDR1 is MNHNS and CDR2 SASEGT. V trimming: 6 bases; J trimming: 10 bases; junction bases outside the gene matches: 8. The CDR3 sequence is 15 residues long. The CDR3 DNA follows: TGTGCCAGCAGCCCGACTAGCGGGAGGGCAGAGGAGCAGTTCTTC. Its protein is CASSPTSGRAEEQFF.

CDR3 region: CASRPLLTVDEQYF. Written as DNA, the CDR3 is TGCGCCAGCCGGCCATTATTAACAGTCGACGAGCAGTACTTC. The J gene is TRBJ2-7, the V gene TRBV5-1, with D unclear. Germline V gives CDR1 SGHRS, CDR2 YFSETQ. The CDR3 length is 14 residues. The ends were cut back, 7 bases at V and 5 bases at J, with 19 bases in the middle.

The CDR3 sequence is CASSPPLGPSGRNEQFF. The CDR3 DNA reads as TGTGCCAGCTCACCACCTTTAGGTCCTAGCGGGAGAAATGAGCAGTTCTTC. The chain couples TRBV18 to TRBJ2-1, with 10 bases lining up with TRBD2. With 0 bases clipped from V and 7 bases from J, the junction kept 9 bases outside the gene matches. The CDR3 runs 17 residues. Germline CDR1 KGHSH, CDR2 LQKENI.

The chain has TRBV10-1 and TRBJ1-5; D may be TRBD1 (5 bases). The CDR3 loop spans 16 amino acids. The V and J ends lost 6 bases and 5 bases respectively, with 20 bases between them. The germline CDR1 and CDR2 sequences are WNHNN and SYGVQD (reference sequence). DNA for the CDR3: TGCGCCAGCAGCAGGGTCGGGTTGTGGAGAGATCAGCCCCAGCATTTT. Translating gives CASSRVGLWRDQPQHF.

Concerning this clone itself: Other DNA sequences from this sample encode an identical CDR3 as well. The chain combines TRBV5-1 with TRBJ2-1, with D possibly TRBD2 on 5 matching bases. This CDR3 spans 12 amino acids. Trimming shortened V by 3 bases and J by 7 bases, and 8 bases separated the two germline ends. CDR1 and CDR2 (germline): SGHRS, YFSETQ. For the CDR3, the DNA is TGCGCCAGCAGCTCCAGAGGGAATGAGCAGTTCTTC. This encodes CASSSRGNEQFF.

The chain employs TRBV11-2 and TRBJ2-1; D might be TRBD2 (6 bases). The V gene's germline CDR1 is SGHAT and CDR2 FQNNGV. The ends were cut back, 5 bases at V and 5 bases at J, with 19 bases in the middle. The CDR3 loop spans 16 amino acids. The CDR3 DNA is TGTGCCAGCAGCCCCTATGGCGGGAAGGCCAACAATGAGCAGTTCTTC. As protein: CASSPYGGKANNEQFF. The whole variable domain, filled in from reference TRBV11-2 and TRBJ2-1, reads EAGVAQSPRYKIIEKRQSVAFWCNPISGHATLYWYQQILGQGPKLLIQFQNNGVVDDSQLPKDRFSAERLKGVDSTLKIQPAKLEDSAVYLCASSPYGGKANNEQFFGPGTRLTVL.

A word on this clone: This specimen includes other DNA sequences encoding the same CDR3. The rearrangement joins TRBV7-9 to TRBJ2-7; D gene ambiguous. Germline CDR1 reads SEHNR; CDR2 reads FQNEAQ (reference sequence). The CDR3 contains 12 residues. The germline V and J ends were trimmed by 5 bases and 2 bases, with 7 bases remaining between them. CDR3 DNA: TGTGCCAGCAGCCCTACGGCCTACGAGCAGTACTTC. As protein: CASSPTAYEQYF.

The V call is TRBV7-9, the J call TRBJ1-2; TRBD1 might be the D (5 bases). Germline V gene data show CDR1 as SEHNR and CDR2 as FQNEAQ (reference sequence). The CDR3 extends over 14 amino acids. Trimming pared 1 base from V and 8 bases from J, leaving 14 bases between. The CDR3 spells CASSLDIRAGGYTF. CDR3 in DNA: TGTGCCAGCAGCTTAGATATCAGGGCGGGAGGCTACACCTTC.

The gene calls are TRBV11-3 and TRBJ2-2; the D gene is possibly TRBD2 (5 bases). The CDR3 extends over 17 amino acids. V was trimmed by 0 bases and J by 0 bases, leaving 11 bases between them. Germline CDR1 and CDR2: SGHNT and YENEEA. The CDR3 loop is CASSLERGHTNTGELFF. CDR3 coding DNA: TGTGCCAGCAGCTTAGAGCGCGGGCACACGAACACCGGGGAGCTGTTTTTT.

In the case of this clone: The junction and the germline gene differ at one end; a read error may be behind it. The chain recombines TRBV4-2 with TRBJ2-5; no clear D gene. Germline CDR1 reads LGHNA; CDR2 reads YNFKEQ. The CDR3 length is 14 residues. The CDR3 sequence is CASSQGNRQEAQYF. In DNA, the CDR3 is TGTGCCAGCAGCCAAGGGAATCGGCAAGAGGCCCAGTACTTC.

A single count supports this clone. The rearrangement links TRBV4-3 to TRBJ1-5; D remains ambiguous. Trimming took off 0 bases at V and 4 bases at J, with 7 bases between the two ends. CDR3 length: 14 residues. Germline V lookup: CDR1 LGHNA, CDR2 YSLEER. The CDR3 sequence is CASSQELQNQPQHF. CDR3 bases: TGCGCCAGCAGCCAAGAGCTCCAGAATCAGCCCCAGCATTTT.

This chain uses TRBV5-4 with TRBJ1-2, with a tentative D call TRBD1 (6 bases). The CDR3 is 17 residues long. The V gene lost 0 bases and the J gene lost 0 bases, with 15 bases spanning the gap. The V gene's germline CDR1 is SGHNT and CDR2 YYREEE (reference sequence). The CDR3, as DNA: TGTGCCAGCAGCTTGGGTTATTGGACAGAGACTAACTATGGCTACACCTTC. Protein product: CASSLGYWTETNYGYTF.

The V gene is TRBV28, the J gene TRBJ2-7; 12 bases align to TRBD2. CDR3 length: 15 amino acids. V trimming: 5 bases; J trimming: 7 bases; junction bases outside the gene matches: 9. Germline CDR1 and CDR2: MDHEN and SYDVKM. The CDR3 reads CASSPRLAGEWEQYF. The DNA of the CDR3 is TGTGCCAGCAGTCCGAGACTAGCGGGAGAGTGGGAGCAGTACTTC.

This clone was observed a handful of times. The CDR3 here is CASSQGRGNQPQHF. DNA of the CDR3: TGTGCCAGCAGTCAGGGGCGAGGCAATCAGCCCCAGCATTTT. The rearrangement joins TRBV2 to TRBJ1-5, with a possible D match to TRBD1 (6 bases). The length of the CDR3 is 14 residues. Per germline, CDR1 SNHLY and CDR2 FYNNEI. Trimming pared 5 bases from V and 2 bases from J, leaving 10 bases between.

The chain links TRBV29-1 to TRBJ2-7; TRBD1 aligns across 12 bases. This CDR3 is 14 amino acids long. The trim removed 7 bases at V and 5 bases at J, leaving 9 bases unmatched. CDR1 and CDR2 from the germline V gene are SQVTM and ANQGSEA. The CDR3 protein is CSAAGTGGADEQYF. The CDR3 DNA sequence: TGCAGCGCTGCCGGGACAGGGGGCGCGGACGAGCAGTACTTC.

This clone is classed as medium-sized. Other DNA sequences within the sample encode an identical CDR3. The CDR3: CASSGRGVRQPQHF. The CDR3 nucleotides read TGTGCCAGCAGCGGGAGAGGGGTTCGTCAGCCCCAGCATTTT. This chain connects TRBV7-8 to TRBJ1-5, with D perhaps TRBD1 (5 bases). CDR1 and CDR2 (germline): SGHVS, FQNEAQ. CDR3 length: 14 residues. The ends were cut back, 5 bases at V and 6 bases at J, with 14 bases in the middle.

Comment on this clone: A far larger clone is off by one base, so a read error is likely. The chain joins TRBV30 to TRBJ1-2; no clear D gene. The CDR3 has 14 residues. The germline gives CDR1 GTSNPN, CDR2 SVGIG (reference sequence). Trimming pared 0 bases from V and 7 bases from J, leaving 15 bases between. CDR3 DNA sequence: TGTGCCTGGAGTGTCGGGCCTTCCTTCTGTGGCTACACCTTC. Its translation is CAWSVGPSFCGYTF.

The chain carries TRBV7-6 and TRBJ2-2; possible D gene TRBD2, 6 bases. Between the trimmed V and J ends, which lost 1 base and 2 bases, there was a span of 11 bases. Germline V gene data show CDR1 as SGHVS and CDR2 as FNYEAQ. The CDR3 is 16 amino acids. CDR3 sequence reads: CASSLDSGGNTGELFF. DNA of the CDR3: TGTGCCAGCAGCTTAGATAGCGGAGGTAACACCGGGGAGCTGTTTTTT. The variable domain in full, with the rest retrieved from reference TRBV7-6 and TRBJ2-2, is GAGVSQSPRYKVTKRGQDVALRCDPISGHVSLYWYRQALGQGPEFLTYFNYEAQQDKSGLPNDRFSAERPEGSISTLTIQRTEQRDSAMYRCASSLDSGGNTGELFFGEGSRLTVL.

This CDR3 reads CASSLAWQGSGAFF. For the CDR3, the DNA is TGTGCCAGCAGCCTCGCATGGCAGGGCTCGGGAGCTTTCTTT. The chain couples TRBV7-2 to TRBJ1-1, with a weak D call TRBD1 (5 bases). Germline lookup yields CDR1 SGHTA and CDR2 FQGNSA. Trimming stripped 5 bases from V and 10 bases from J, with 20 bases between. This CDR3 has 14 amino acids.

The chain uses TRBV18 and TRBJ2-5; 7 nucleotides agree with TRBD1. V gave up 4 bases and J gave up 5 bases; unmatched junction bases: 10. The CDR3 runs 15 residues. Germline CDR1 KGHSH, CDR2 LQKENI. The CDR3 sequence: CASSRRTGGDETQYF. As DNA, the CDR3 is TGTGCCAGCTCACGACGGACAGGCGGCGATGAGACCCAGTACTTC. Filled out from reference TRBV18 and TRBJ2-5, the complete variable domain reads NAGVMQNPRHLVRRRGQEARLRCSPMKGHSHVYWYRQLPEEGLKFMVYLQKENIIDESGMPKERFSAEFPKEGPSILRIQQVVRGDSAAYFCASSRRTGGDETQYFGPGTRLLVL.

The chain links TRBV14 to TRBJ2-2, with D unresolved. V gave up 2 bases and J gave up 6 bases, with 7 bases separating them. Germline CDR1 reads SGHDN; CDR2 reads FVKESK. The CDR3 is made up of 13 amino acids. The CDR3 DNA reads TGTGCCAGCAGCCAATTAGTCGCCGGGGAGCTGTTTTTT. Amino acids: CASSQLVAGELFF.

V usage is TRBV4-3 and J usage is TRBJ1-5, with TRBD1 matching over 7 bases. In germline, CDR1 is LGHNA, CDR2 YSLEER. This CDR3 region has 15 residues. Unmatched junction bases numbered 6, after V lost 0 bases and J lost 7 bases. CDR3: CASSQDAQGRQPQHF. The CDR3 DNA sequence: TGCGCCAGCAGCCAAGATGCACAGGGGAGGCAGCCCCAGCATTTT.

The chain links TRBV5-4 to TRBJ1-4; 10 nucleotides align to TRBD1. Germline V gene data show CDR1 as SGHNT and CDR2 as YYREEE (reference sequence). CDR3 length: 15 residues. With 0 bases clipped from V and 6 bases from J, the junction kept 2 bases outside the gene matches. DNA of the CDR3: TGTGCCAGCAGCTTGGATGGGACAGGGGATGAAAAACTGTTTTTT. Its protein is CASSLDGTGDEKLFF.

The V gene is TRBV5-4, the J gene TRBJ2-5, with TRBD2 matching 8 bases. Germline trimming cut 3 bases from V and 0 bases from J; bases unmatched to any gene: 4. The V gene's germline CDR1 is SGHNT and CDR2 YYREEE (reference sequence). The CDR3 runs to 15 residues. CDR3 amino acids: CASSSPGGYQETQYF. CDR3 bases: TGTGCCAGCAGCTCGCCGGGGGGGTACCAAGAGACCCAGTACTTC.